Listed below are T cell receptor beta chains from one sample, sequenced in a study of T cell repertoires in aging, cancer and after chemotherapy. A single record per CDR3 protein comes from TCRdb applying MiXCR to the multiplex PCR reads. The table includes 2,000 or so distinct CDR3 sequences, roughly 20% detected once. The sequenced sample was blood. The receptors derive from a human donor with a solid tumor. CDR3s include the opening cysteine and the closing phenylalanine or tryptophan. Each record gives: clone size, D gene, J gene, V gene, CDR3 protein, CDR3 DNA. The D gene is left open where the match is weak. Not all rows give a size; the values are once, few, many and, for expanded clones, a class.

>-|-|TRBJ1-1|TRBV11-3
CASSPTGRGSLTEAFF
TGTGCCAGCAGCCCCACGGGGCGAGGTAGTCTCACTGAAGCTTTCTTT
>large|-|TRBJ2-2|TRBV5-6
CASSFVSGGQTGELFF
TGTGCCAGCAGCTTTGTTTCCGGGGGCCAGACCGGGGAGCTGTTTTTT
>few|TRBD1|TRBJ2-7|TRBV6-5
CATRQGLDEQYF
TGTGCCACCAGACAGGGGCTCGACGAGCAGTACTTC
>few|-|TRBJ1-6|TRBV5-1
CASGTGGIQNSPLHF
TGCGCCAGCGGAACTGGGGGGATCCAGAATTCACCCCTCCACTTT
>medium-sized|-|TRBJ2-3|TRBV5-5
CASESSGGTDTQYF
TGTGCCAGCGAATCCTCAGGGGGGACAGATACGCAGTATTTT
>-|-|TRBJ2-3|TRBV12-3/TRBV12-4
CASSLDGFADTQYF
TGTGCCAGCAGTTTAGATGGGTTCGCAGATACGCAGTATTTT
>medium-sized|TRBD1|TRBJ1-1|TRBV19
CASSKQGAETEAFF
TGTGCCAGTAGTAAGCAGGGGGCAGAAACTGAAGCTTTCTTT
>large|TRBD1|TRBJ2-7|TRBV6-5
CASSSYRGHYEQYF
TGTGCCAGCAGCTCTTACAGGGGGCACTACGAGCAGTACTTC
>-|TRBD1|TRBJ1-2|TRBV5-1
CASTGQGVGYTF
TGTGCCAGCACCGGACAGGGGGTTGGCTACACCTTC
>medium-sized|TRBD1|TRBJ2-1|TRBV19
CASYRGRSYNEQFF
TGTGCCAGTTACAGGGGGCGCTCCTACAATGAGCAGTTCTTC
>few|-|TRBJ2-3|TRBV4-2
CASSQVGYTDTQYF
TGTGCCAGCAGCCAAGTTGGTTACACAGATACGCAGTATTTT
>large|-|TRBJ2-5|TRBV6-6
CASRTMETQYF
TGTGCCAGCAGGACCATGGAGACCCAGTACTTC
>medium-sized|TRBD1|TRBJ2-2|TRBV10-3
CAISESGLTGAYTGELFF
TGTGCCATCAGTGAGTCAGGGTTGACAGGGGCCTACACCGGGGAGCTGTTTTTT
>-|TRBD2|TRBJ2-7|TRBV2
CASSVGAGEGSYEQYF
TGTGCCAGCAGTGTCGGAGCGGGGGAGGGGTCCTACGAGCAGTACTTC
>few|-|TRBJ2-1|TRBV5-1
CASSQAVASHNEQFF
TGCGCCAGCAGCCAGGCAGTAGCGTCCCACAATGAGCAGTTCTTC
>medium-sized|-|TRBJ1-2|TRBV19
CASSWRGNINYGYTF
TGTGCCAGTAGCTGGCGGGGGAACATTAACTATGGCTACACCTTC
>few|-|TRBJ2-5|TRBV4-1
CASSQEGRGRETQYF
TGCGCCAGCAGCCAAGAGGGGCGGGGTCGGGAGACCCAGTACTTC
>large|-|TRBJ2-4|TRBV29-1
CSVAQNLRDIQYF
TGCAGCGTTGCACAGAACCTCAGGGACATTCAGTACTTC
>medium-sized|-|TRBJ1-2|TRBV19
CASSFGLTGYTF
TGTGCCAGTAGTTTCGGGCTAACGGGCTACACCTTC
>medium-sized|-|TRBJ1-5|TRBV5-6
CASSPNAGVDQPQHF
TGTGCCAGCAGCCCCAATGCAGGGGTGGATCAGCCCCAGCATTTT
>once|TRBD1|TRBJ2-7|TRBV28
CASSLGTGADEQYF
TGTGCCAGCAGTTTAGGGACAGGGGCGGACGAGCAGTACTTC
>medium-sized|-|TRBJ2-4|TRBV6-5
CASSWAGDENIQYF
TGTGCCAGCAGTTGGGCAGGGGACGAAAACATTCAGTACTTC
>-|TRBD2|TRBJ2-1|TRBV20-1
CSAASTSGGLSYNEQFF
TGCAGTGCCGCGTCAACCTCGGGGGGGCTCTCCTACAATGAGCAGTTCTTC
>medium-sized|-|TRBJ2-7|TRBV27
CASSFYGALTEQYF
TGTGCCAGCAGTTTCTACGGGGCGTTAACCGAGCAGTACTTC
>medium-sized|-|TRBJ1-2|TRBV20-1
CSASSGNGYTF
TGCAGTGCTAGTTCAGGGAATGGCTACACCTTC
>once|TRBD1|TRBJ1-2|TRBV6-5
CASSEAGDRGHNGYTF
TGTGCCAGCAGTGAAGCGGGGGACAGGGGGCACAATGGCTACACCTTC
>-|-|TRBJ2-4|TRBV11-1
CASSLGDIQYF
TGTGCCAGCAGCTTGGGGGACATTCAGTACTTC
>medium-sized|TRBD1|TRBJ2-7|TRBV20-1
CSVDRSYEQYF
TGCAGTGTGGACAGGTCCTACGAGCAGTACTTC
>-|TRBD2|TRBJ2-1|TRBV5-1
CASSLEGGGAYNEQFF
TGCGCCAGCAGCTTGGAAGGCGGGGGGGCCTACAATGAGCAGTTCTTC
>-|TRBD2|TRBJ2-1|TRBV11-2
CASSLVAASGGLYNEQFF
TGTGCCAGCAGCTTAGTGGCAGCTAGCGGGGGTCTCTACAATGAGCAGTTCTTC
>-|-|TRBJ1-1|TRBV4-1
CASSQEGGGNTEAFF
TGCGCCAGCAGCCAAGAGGGGGGGGGAAACACTGAAGCTTTCTTT
>few|TRBD2|TRBJ2-1|TRBV28
CASSHLTSGLPRNEQFF
TGTGCCAGCAGCCACCTGACTAGCGGACTACCTAGAAATGAGCAGTTCTTC
>medium-sized|TRBD2|TRBJ2-3|TRBV20-1
CSARQVRLAESDTQYF
TGCAGTGCAAGACAAGTTAGACTAGCTGAATCAGATACGCAGTATTTT
>medium-sized|-|TRBJ2-7|TRBV6-2/TRBV6-3
CASSYSQYEQYF
TGTGCCAGCAGTTACTCGCAGTACGAGCAGTACTTC
>medium-sized|-|TRBJ2-1|TRBV27
CASGLHSGPLLDNEQFF
TGTGCCAGCGGGTTGCATTCTGGTCCTTTGCTGGACAATGAGCAGTTCTTC
>-|-|TRBJ1-2|TRBV2
CASTLGQPTNYGYTF
TGTGCCAGCACCCTTGGCCAACCTACTAACTATGGCTACACCTTC
>large|-|TRBJ1-2|TRBV6-2/TRBV6-3
CASSYSVGRDGYTF
TGTGCCAGCAGTTACTCTGTAGGGAGAGACGGCTACACCTTC
>-|-|TRBJ2-5|TRBV14
CASSPYYPGPPFEETQYF
TGTGCCAGCAGCCCCTATTACCCCGGACCCCCCTTCGAAGAGACCCAGTACTTC
>large|TRBD1|TRBJ1-4|TRBV29-1
CSVTQGGEKLFF
TGCAGCGTAACTCAGGGGGGCGAAAAACTGTTTTTT
>few|-|TRBJ1-1|TRBV27
CASSLEYRANGEAFF
TGTGCCAGCAGTTTAGAGTACAGAGCAAACGGTGAAGCTTTCTTT
>few|-|TRBJ1-2|TRBV7-9
CASSLDQGQGGYTF
TGTGCCAGCAGCTTAGATCAGGGTCAGGGCGGCTACACCTTC
>-|TRBD1|TRBJ2-1|TRBV2
CASSVGQGPLVEQFF
TGTGCCAGCAGCGTCGGACAGGGTCCATTAGTTGAGCAGTTCTTC
>-|TRBD1|TRBJ2-7|TRBV23-1
CAPAGQGAAYEQYF
TGCGCTCCCGCGGGACAGGGGGCGGCCTACGAGCAGTACTTC
>hyperexpanded|-|TRBJ1-5|TRBV19
CASSIVYTNQPQHF
TGTGCCAGTAGTATAGTATACACCAATCAGCCCCAGCATTTT
>medium-sized|-|TRBJ1-4|TRBV20-1
CSAGTPRLFF
TGCAGTGCCGGGACCCCCCGGCTGTTTTTT
>medium-sized|-|TRBJ1-6|TRBV4-2
CASSHHGQNPPLHF
TGTGCCAGCAGCCACCACGGACAGAACCCACCCCTCCACTTT
>-|TRBD1|TRBJ1-4|TRBV7-9
CASSLDATGNEKLFF
TGTGCCAGCAGCTTAGACGCGACAGGGAATGAAAAACTGTTTTTT
>-|TRBD1|TRBJ2-7|TRBV29-1
CSADRGDEQYF
TGCAGCGCCGACAGGGGCGACGAGCAGTACTTC
>-|-|TRBJ2-7|TRBV28
CASNFGRGNYEQYF
TGTGCCAGCAACTTTGGAAGGGGGAATTACGAGCAGTACTTC
>few|-|TRBJ2-4|TRBV7-2
CASSPMTPGIQYF
TGTGCCAGCAGCCCAATGACCCCAGGCATTCAGTACTTC
>-|-|TRBJ1-3|TRBV2
CASSAISDSGNTIYF
TGTGCCAGCAGTGCGATCAGTGACTCTGGAAACACCATATATTTT